Listed here is a single T cell receptor (beta chain). The target antigen is unknown. CDR3 size: 15 residues. The V end was cut by 2 bases, the J end by 5 bases, with 13 bases between. Germline V gives CDR1 MNHNY, CDR2 SVGAGI (reference sequence). The sample belongs to a study of T cell responses to AZD1222 COVID-19 vaccine. Some clones are missing from TCRdb's copy, which holds only in-frame ones; the method was immunoSEQ multiplex PCR. The top ten hold over 4% of the sample, which has about 130,000 clones, roughly 82% seen once. Notes on the study in general: There were mostly white British donors and more females than males, and clonal diversity was possibly underestimated. Reportedly, nearly half of unique spike TCRs recognized epitopes outside B.1.351/B.1.1.7 mutations. Receipt of two AZD1222 doses was followed by a rise in Spike-specific TCR breadth and depth. It was only after the peak T cell response that any repertoires were sampled.

V gene TRBV6-6 combines with J gene TRBJ1-5, with D maybe TRBD1 (5 bases). The source is an adult in good health. Sample: peripheral blood, taken on day 0 of AZD1222 vaccination. The CDR3 DNA reads as TGTGCCAGCAGTTACCGGACGGGGACCGATCAGCCCCAGCATTTT. Translating it yields CASSYRTGTDQPQHF.